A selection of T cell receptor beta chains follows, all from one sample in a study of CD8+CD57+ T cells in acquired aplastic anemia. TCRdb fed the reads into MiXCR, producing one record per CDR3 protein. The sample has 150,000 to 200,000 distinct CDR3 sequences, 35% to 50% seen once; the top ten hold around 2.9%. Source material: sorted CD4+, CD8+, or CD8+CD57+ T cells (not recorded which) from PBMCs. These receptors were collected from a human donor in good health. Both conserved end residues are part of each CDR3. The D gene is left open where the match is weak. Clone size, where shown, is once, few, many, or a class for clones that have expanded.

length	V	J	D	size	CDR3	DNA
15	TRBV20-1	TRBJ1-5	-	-	CSARGREHSNQPQHF	TGCAGTGCTAGAGGCAGGGAACATAGCAATCAGCCCCAGCATTTT
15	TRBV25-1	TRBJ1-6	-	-	CASSEARGYNSPLHF	TGTGCCAGCAGTGAGGCCAGAGGGTACAATTCACCCCTCCACTTT
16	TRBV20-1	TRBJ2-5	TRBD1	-	CSARPTGEGVQETQYF	TGCAGTGCTAGACCAACAGGGGAAGGAGTCCAAGAGACCCAGTACTTC
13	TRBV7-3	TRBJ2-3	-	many	CASSLSGSDTQYF	TGTGCCAGCAGCTTATCCGGGTCGGATACGCAGTATTTT
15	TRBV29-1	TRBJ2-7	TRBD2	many	CSVLTHGGETYEQYF	TGCAGCGTCCTAACCCACGGGGGGGAGACCTACGAGCAGTACTTC
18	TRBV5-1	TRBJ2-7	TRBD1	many	CASSLEMFVRDRGYEQYF	TGCGCCAGCAGCTTGGAAATGTTCGTCCGGGACAGGGGCTACGAGCAGTACTTC
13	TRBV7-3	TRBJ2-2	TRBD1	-	CASSLGQDRELFF	TGTGCCAGCAGCTTGGGACAGGATCGGGAGCTGTTTTTT
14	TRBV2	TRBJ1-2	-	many	CASSPNGLNYGYTF	TGTGCCAGCAGCCCTAACGGGCTCAACTATGGCTACACCTTC
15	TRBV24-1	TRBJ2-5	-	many	CATSDSGRLQETQYF	TGTGCCACCAGTGATTCGGGCAGGCTTCAAGAGACCCAGTACTTC
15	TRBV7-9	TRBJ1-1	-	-	CASSLALAGNTEAFF	TGTGCCAGCAGCTTAGCCTTGGCGGGGAACACTGAAGCTTTCTTT
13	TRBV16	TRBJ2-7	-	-	CAISDSSSGEQYF	TGTGCCATCAGCGATTCCTCGAGCGGCGAGCAGTACTTC
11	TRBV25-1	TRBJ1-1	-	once	CASKESTEAFF	TGTGCCAGCAAGGAGTCCACTGAAGCTTTCTTT
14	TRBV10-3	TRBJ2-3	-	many	CAISDGVSSDTQYF	TGTGCCATCAGTGACGGGGTTAGCTCGGATACGCAGTATTTT
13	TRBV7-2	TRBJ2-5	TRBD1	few	CASSDSTGETQYF	TGTGCCAGCAGCGACTCGACAGGGGAGACCCAGTACTTC
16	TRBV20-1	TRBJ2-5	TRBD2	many	CSARDSRRGSGETQYF	TGCAGTGCTAGAGACTCACGTCGCGGGAGTGGCGAGACCCAGTACTTC
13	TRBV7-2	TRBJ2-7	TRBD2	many	CASRPSGSYEQYF	TGTGCCAGCAGACCTAGCGGAAGCTACGAGCAGTACTTC
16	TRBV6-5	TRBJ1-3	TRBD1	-	CASRPGQGMGGNTIYF	TGTGCCAGCAGACCGGGACAGGGAATGGGCGGAAACACCATATATTTT
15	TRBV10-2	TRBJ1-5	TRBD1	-	CANRRQGHLHQPQHF	TGCGCCAACAGGAGACAGGGGCATCTTCATCAGCCCCAGCATTTT
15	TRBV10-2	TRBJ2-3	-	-	CASSDSRLVTDTQYF	TGCGCCAGCAGTGATTCGAGACTAGTAACAGATACGCAGTATTTT
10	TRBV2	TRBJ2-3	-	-	CASRGGTQYF	TGTGCCAGCAGGGGTGGTACGCAGTATTTT
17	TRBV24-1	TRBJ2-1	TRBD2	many	CATSDPGLAGTPNEQFF	TGTGCCACCAGTGATCCGGGACTAGCGGGCACACCCAATGAGCAGTTCTTC
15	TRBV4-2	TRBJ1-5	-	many	CASSRYTGSDQPQHF	TGTGCCAGCAGCCGATACACAGGGTCCGATCAGCCCCAGCATTTT
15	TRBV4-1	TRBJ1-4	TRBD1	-	CASSQDGTGREKLFF	TGCGCCAGCAGCCAGGACGGGACAGGGCGTGAAAAACTGTTTTTT
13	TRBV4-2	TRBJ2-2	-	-	CASSQDTNGELFF	TGTGCCAGCAGCCAAGATACTAACGGGGAGCTGTTTTTT
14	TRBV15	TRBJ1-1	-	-	CATSRVGRDTEAFF	TGTGCCACCAGCAGAGTAGGCAGGGACACTGAAGCTTTCTTT
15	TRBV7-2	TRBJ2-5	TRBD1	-	CASSRWTGSEETQYF	TGTGCCAGCAGCCGCTGGACAGGGAGTGAGGAGACCCAGTACTTC
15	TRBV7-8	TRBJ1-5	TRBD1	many	CASSPLRAGGEPQHF	TGTGCCAGCAGCCCCTTGAGGGCAGGGGGGGAGCCCCAGCATTTT
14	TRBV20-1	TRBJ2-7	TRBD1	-	CSARKGTGIYEQYF	TGCAGTGCTAGAAAAGGGACAGGGATCTACGAGCAGTACTTC
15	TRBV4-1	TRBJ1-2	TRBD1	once	CASSQAPSTGHSYTF	TGCGCTAGCAGCCAAGCCCCCTCGACAGGGCATAGCTACACCTTC
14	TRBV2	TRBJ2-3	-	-	CASNGDLSYNEQYF	TGTGCCTCGAACGGGGACCTGTCCTACAATGAGCAGTATTTT
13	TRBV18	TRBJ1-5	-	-	CASSPGVNQPQHF	TGTGCCAGCTCCCCAGGGGTTAATCAGCCCCAGCATTTT
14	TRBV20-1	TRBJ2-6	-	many	CSARFAAGANVLTF	TGCAGTGCTCGCTTCGCCGCTGGGGCCAACGTCCTGACTTTC
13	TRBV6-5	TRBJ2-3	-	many	CASSYFPRDTQYF	TGTGCCAGCAGTTACTTCCCAAGGGATACGCAGTATTTT
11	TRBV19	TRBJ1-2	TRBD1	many	CASNDRVGYTF	TGTGCCAGTAACGACAGGGTAGGCTACACCTTC
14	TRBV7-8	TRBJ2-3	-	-	CASSSTGITDTQYF	TGTGCCAGCAGCTCGACTGGAATCACAGATACGCAGTATTTT
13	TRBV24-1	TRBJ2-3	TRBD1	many	CATRGQGTDTQYF	TGTGCCACCAGGGGACAGGGGACAGATACGCAGTATTTT
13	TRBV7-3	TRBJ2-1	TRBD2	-	CASSLAGGYEQFF	TGTGCCAGCAGCTTAGCGGGGGGCTATGAGCAGTTCTTC
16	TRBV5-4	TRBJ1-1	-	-	CASSLEGGTRYTEAFF	TGTGCCAGCAGCTTAGAGGGAGGGACGAGGTACACTGAAGCTTTCTTT
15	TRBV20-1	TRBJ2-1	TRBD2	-	CSATGGLAGPNEQFF	TGCAGTGCTACGGGGGGACTAGCGGGGCCCAATGAGCAGTTCTTC
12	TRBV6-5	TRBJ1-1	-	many	CASSYSTAEAFF	TGTGCCAGCAGTTACTCGACAGCTGAAGCTTTCTTT